The clone carrying this T cell receptor (beta chain) has more than one count but fewer than ten. What it binds is not known. The data derive from a study of blood T cells in healthy people across ages. Broader study findings: Changes seen in expanded clonotypes were possibly confounded by donor CMV status left unknown.

Germline CDR1 reads DFQATT; CDR2 reads SNEGSKA (reference sequence). The CDR3 length is 15 residues. V lost 6 bases and J lost 9; bases outside the gene matches: 11. With a J-beta primer mix and a sample-barcoded 5' primer, a second PCR ran about 7 to 12 cycles. MiXCR, run by TCRdb on the 5' RACE reads, gives a single entry per CDR3 protein. Of about 540,000 distinct CDR3 sequences listed, under 30% were seen once; the top ten hold roughly 9.4%. The sample was also linked to a second study, of T cells of mothers and their children. As that report states: Three healthy Caucasian mothers and their six children donated.

This TCR was recovered from a boy aged 5-17 years in good health. Material for sequencing was blood. The gene calls are TRBV20-1 and TRBJ1-6, with 10 bases lining up with TRBD1. The CDR3 spells CSATKTGGLSSPLHF. The CDR3 coding sequence is TGCAGTGCCACTAAGACAGGGGGCCTTAGTTCACCCCTCCACTTT.